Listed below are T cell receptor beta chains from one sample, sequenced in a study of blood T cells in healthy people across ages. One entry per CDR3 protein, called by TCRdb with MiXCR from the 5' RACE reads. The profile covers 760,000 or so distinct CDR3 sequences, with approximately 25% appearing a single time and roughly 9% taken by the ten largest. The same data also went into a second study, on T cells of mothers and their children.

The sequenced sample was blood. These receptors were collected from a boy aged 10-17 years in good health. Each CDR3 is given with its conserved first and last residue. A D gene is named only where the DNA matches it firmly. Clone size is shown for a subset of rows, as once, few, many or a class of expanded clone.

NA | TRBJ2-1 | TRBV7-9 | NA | CASSYDRRRLLGSYNEQFF | TGTGCCAGCAGCTACGACAGGAGAAGGCTGTTAGGCTCCTACAATGAGCAGTTCTTC
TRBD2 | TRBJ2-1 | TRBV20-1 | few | CSAYDGTRYNEQFF | TGCAGTGCTTACGACGGGACTAGGTACAATGAGCAGTTCTTC
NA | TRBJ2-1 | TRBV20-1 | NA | CSASQGYNEQFF | TGCAGTGCTAGCCAGGGGTACAATGAGCAGTTCTTC
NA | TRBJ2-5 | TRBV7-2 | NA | CASSLAGLGDGKETQYF | TGTGCCAGCAGCTTAGCGGGATTGGGGGACGGAAAAGAGACCCAGTACTTC
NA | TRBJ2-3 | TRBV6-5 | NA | CASSYRSTGGTDTQYF | TGTGCCAGCAGTTACCGATCAACCGGGGGCACAGATACGCAGTATTTT
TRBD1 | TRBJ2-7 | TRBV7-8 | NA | CASSKTRLGQGSYEQHF | TGTGCCAGCAGCAAAACGCGGCTGGGACAGGGTTCCTACGAGCAGCACTTC
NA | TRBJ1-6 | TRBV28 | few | CASSLTGNSPLHF | TGTGCCAGCAGCTTAACAGGGAATTCACCCCTCCACTTT
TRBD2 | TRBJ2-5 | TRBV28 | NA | CASSRRPGLAGKETQYF | TGTGCCAGCAGCCGTCGACCGGGACTAGCGGGAAAAGAGACCCAGTACTTC
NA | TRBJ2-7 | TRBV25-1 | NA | CASSELSYEQYF | TGTGCCAGCAGTGAATTGTCCTACGAGCAGTACTTC
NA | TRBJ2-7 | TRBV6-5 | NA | CASRVGREQYF | TGTGCCAGCAGAGTAGGTCGCGAGCAGTACTTC
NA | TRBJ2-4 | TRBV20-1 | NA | CSARTGAKNIQYF | TGCAGTGCTAGGACTGGAGCCAAAAACATTCAGTACTTC
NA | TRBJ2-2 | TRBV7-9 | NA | CASSYRVGTGELFF | TGTGCCAGCAGCTACAGGGTTGGGACCGGGGAGCTGTTTTTT
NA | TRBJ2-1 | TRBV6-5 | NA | CASSYSKKGSYNEQFF | TGTGCCAGCAGTTACTCGAAAAAAGGCTCCTACAATGAGCAGTTCTTC
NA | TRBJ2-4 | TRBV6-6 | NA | CASSYSGGDKNIQYF | TGTGCCAGCAGTTACTCGGGGGGTGACAAAAACATTCAGTACTTC
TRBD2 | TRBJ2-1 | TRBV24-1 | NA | CATSDAGRASSYNEQFF | TGTGCCACCAGTGACGCCGGGAGGGCCAGCTCCTACAATGAGCAGTTCTTC
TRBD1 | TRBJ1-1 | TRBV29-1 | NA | CSVHGAGGFTEAFF | TGCAGCGTTCACGGGGCAGGGGGCTTCACTGAAGCTTTCTTT
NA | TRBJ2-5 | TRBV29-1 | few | CSVEGMSGQETQYF | TGCAGCGTTGAAGGGATGAGCGGACAAGAGACCCAGTACTTC